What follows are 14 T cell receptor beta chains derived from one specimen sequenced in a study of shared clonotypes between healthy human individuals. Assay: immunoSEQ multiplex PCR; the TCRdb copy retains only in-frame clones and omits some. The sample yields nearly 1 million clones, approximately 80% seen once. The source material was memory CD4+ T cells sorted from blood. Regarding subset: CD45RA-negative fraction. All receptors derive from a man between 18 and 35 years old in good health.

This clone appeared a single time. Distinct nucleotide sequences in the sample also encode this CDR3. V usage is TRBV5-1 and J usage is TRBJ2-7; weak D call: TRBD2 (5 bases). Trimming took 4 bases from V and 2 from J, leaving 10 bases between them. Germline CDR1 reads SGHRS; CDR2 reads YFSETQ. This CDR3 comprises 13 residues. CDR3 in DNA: TGCGCCAGCAGCCCGACCGGGACCTACGAGCAGTACTTC. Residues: CASSPTGTYEQYF. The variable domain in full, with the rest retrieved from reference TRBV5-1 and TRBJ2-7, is KAGVTQTPRYLIKTRGQQVTLSCSPISGHRSVSWYQQTPGQGLQFLFEYFSETQRNKGNFPGRFSGRQFSNSRSEMNVSTLELGDSALYLCASSPTGTYEQYFGPGTRLTVT.

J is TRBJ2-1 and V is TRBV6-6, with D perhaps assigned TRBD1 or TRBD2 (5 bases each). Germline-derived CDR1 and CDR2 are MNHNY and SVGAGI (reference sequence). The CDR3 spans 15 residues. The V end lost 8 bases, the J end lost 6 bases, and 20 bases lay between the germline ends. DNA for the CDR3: TGTGCCAGCCTAAACACCGGGACGGCTATCAATGAGCAGTTCTTC. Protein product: CASLNTGTAINEQFF.

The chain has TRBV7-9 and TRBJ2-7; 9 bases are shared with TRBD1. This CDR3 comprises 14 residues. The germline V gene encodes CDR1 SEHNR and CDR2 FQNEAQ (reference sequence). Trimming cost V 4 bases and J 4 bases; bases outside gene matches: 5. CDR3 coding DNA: TGTGCCAGCAGCTCAGGGACAGGGCGTTACGAGCAGTACTTC. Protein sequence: CASSSGTGRYEQYF.

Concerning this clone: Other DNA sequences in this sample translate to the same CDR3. The CDR3 sequence: CASSAGTTSTDTQYF. As DNA, the CDR3 is TGTGCCAGCAGCGCCGGGACAACTAGCACAGATACGCAGTATTTT. The chain joins TRBV9 to TRBJ2-3; D might be TRBD1 (6 bases). V was pared by 3 bases and J by 0 bases, with 11 bases between. This CDR3 region has 15 residues. Per germline, CDR1 SGDLS and CDR2 YYNGEE.

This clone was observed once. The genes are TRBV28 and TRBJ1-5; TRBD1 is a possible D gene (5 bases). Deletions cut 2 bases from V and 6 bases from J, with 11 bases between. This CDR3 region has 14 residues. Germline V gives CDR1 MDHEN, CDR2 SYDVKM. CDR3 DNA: TGTGCCAGCAGTTTAGTTCAGGGAGGTCAGCCCCAGCATTTT. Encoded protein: CASSLVQGGQPQHF. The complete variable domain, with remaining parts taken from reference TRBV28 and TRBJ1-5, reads DVKVTQSSRYLVKRTGEKVFLECVQDMDHENMFWYRQDPGLGLRLIYFSYDVKMKEKGDIPEGYSVSREKKERFSLILESASTNQTSMYLCASSLVQGGQPQHFGDGTRLSIL.

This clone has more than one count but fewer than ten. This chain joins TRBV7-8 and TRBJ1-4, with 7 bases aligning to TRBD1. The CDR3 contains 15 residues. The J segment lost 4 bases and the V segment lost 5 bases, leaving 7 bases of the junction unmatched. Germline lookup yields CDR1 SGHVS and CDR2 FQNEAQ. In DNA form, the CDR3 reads TGTGCCAGCAGCCCAACCAACAGGGGTAATGAAAAACTGTTTTTT. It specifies CASSPTNRGNEKLFF.

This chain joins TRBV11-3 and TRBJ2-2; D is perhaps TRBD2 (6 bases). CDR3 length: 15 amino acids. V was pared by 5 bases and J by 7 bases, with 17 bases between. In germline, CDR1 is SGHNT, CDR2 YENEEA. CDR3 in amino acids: CASSGGALLGGELFF. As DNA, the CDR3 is TGTGCCAGCAGCGGAGGGGCTCTCCTCGGCGGGGAGCTGTTTTTT.

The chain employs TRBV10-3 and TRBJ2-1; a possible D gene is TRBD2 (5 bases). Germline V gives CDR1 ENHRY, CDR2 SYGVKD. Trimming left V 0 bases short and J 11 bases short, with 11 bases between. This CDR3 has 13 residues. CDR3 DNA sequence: TGTGCCATCAGTGAGTCCACGTCCGGGAAGCAGTTCTTC. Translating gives CAISESTSGKQFF.

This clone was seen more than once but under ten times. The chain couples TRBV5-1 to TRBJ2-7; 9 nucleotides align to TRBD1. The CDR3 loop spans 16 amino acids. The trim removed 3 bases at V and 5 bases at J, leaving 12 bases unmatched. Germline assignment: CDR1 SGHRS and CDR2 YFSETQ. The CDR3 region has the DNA TGCGCCAGCAGCTCGAACCCCGGGACAGGGAAGGACGAGCAGTACTTC. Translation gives CASSSNPGTGKDEQYF.

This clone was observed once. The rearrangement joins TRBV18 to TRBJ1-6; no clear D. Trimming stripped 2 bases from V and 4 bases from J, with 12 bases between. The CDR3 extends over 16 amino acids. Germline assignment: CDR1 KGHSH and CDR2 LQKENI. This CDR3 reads CASSPVPRLYNSPLHF. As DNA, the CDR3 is TGTGCCAGCTCACCAGTACCGAGACTTTATAATTCACCCCTCCACTTT.

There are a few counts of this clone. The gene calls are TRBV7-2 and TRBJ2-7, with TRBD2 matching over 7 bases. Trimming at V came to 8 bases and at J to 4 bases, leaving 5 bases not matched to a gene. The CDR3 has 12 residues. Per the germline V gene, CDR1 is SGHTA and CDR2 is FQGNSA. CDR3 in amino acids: CASGGSRYEQYF. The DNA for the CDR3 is TGTGCCAGCGGCGGGAGTAGGTACGAGCAGTACTTC.

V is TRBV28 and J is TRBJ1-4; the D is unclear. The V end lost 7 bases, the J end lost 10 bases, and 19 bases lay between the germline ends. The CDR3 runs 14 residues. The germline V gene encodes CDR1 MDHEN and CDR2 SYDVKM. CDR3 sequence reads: CASTPSGAMGKLFF. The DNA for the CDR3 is TGTGCCAGCACCCCATCGGGAGCGATGGGAAAACTGTTTTTT.

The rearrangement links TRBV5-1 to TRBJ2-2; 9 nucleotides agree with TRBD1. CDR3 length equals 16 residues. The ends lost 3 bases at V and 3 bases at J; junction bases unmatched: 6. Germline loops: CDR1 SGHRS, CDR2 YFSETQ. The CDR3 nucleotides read TGCGCCAGCAGCTGGGGACAGGGTGTTGACACCGGGGAGCTGTTTTTT. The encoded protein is CASSWGQGVDTGELFF. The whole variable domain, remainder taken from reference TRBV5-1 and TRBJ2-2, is KAGVTQTPRYLIKTRGQQVTLSCSPISGHRSVSWYQQTPGQGLQFLFEYFSETQRNKGNFPGRFSGRQFSNSRSEMNVSTLELGDSALYLCASSWGQGVDTGELFFGEGSRLTVL.

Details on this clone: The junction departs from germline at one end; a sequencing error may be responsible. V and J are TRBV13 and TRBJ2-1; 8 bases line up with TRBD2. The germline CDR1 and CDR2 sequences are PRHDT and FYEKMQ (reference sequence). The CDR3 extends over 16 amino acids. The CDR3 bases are TGTGCCAGCAGCATAGGTCTCGGGAGGGTTTACAATGAGCAGTTCTTC. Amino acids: CASSIGLGRVYNEQFF.